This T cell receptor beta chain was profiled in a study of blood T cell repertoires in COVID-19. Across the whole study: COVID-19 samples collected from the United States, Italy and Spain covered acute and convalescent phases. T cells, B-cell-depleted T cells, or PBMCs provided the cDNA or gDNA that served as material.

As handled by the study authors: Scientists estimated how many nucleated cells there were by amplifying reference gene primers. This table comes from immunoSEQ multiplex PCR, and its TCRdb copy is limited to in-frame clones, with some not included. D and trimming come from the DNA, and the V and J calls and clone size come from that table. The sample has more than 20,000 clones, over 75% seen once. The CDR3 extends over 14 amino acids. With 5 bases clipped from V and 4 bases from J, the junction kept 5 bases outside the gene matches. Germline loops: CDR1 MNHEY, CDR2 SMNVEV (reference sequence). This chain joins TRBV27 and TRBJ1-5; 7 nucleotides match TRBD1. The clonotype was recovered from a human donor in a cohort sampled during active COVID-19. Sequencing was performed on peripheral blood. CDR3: CASSVTGVNQPQHF. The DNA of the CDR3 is TGTGCCAGCAGTGTTACAGGGGTAAATCAGCCCCAGCATTTT.